Each of the 10 T cell receptor beta chains below was sequenced from the same sample in a study of breast tumors, draining lymph nodes, adjacent tissues. Via MiXCR, TCRdb re-called the multiplex PCR reads, giving one row per CDR3 protein. The table lists around 250,000 distinct CDR3 sequences, 30% to 35% of them singletons. Axillary draining lymph nodes of breast cancer patients supplied the node samples. Material for sequencing was axillary lymph node tissue. Every receptor here comes from a female donor with breast cancer. Some clones in this sample may be carry-over from other donors' samples.

This clonotype was observed many times. V is TRBV6-6 and J is TRBJ1-3; the D gene is possibly TRBD1 (5 bases). The CDR3 is 17 residues long. The germline gives CDR1 MNHNY, CDR2 SVGAGI (reference sequence). V was clipped by 6 bases and J by 0 bases, with 18 bases between them. CDR3 loop: CASSLKGSASSGNTIYF. DNA of the CDR3: TGTGCCAGCAGCCTCAAGGGGAGCGCCAGCTCTGGAAACACCATATATTTT.

The sample holds many counts of this clonotype. V gene TRBV7-8 combines with J gene TRBJ2-3; 8 nucleotides match TRBD2. Per the germline V gene, CDR1 is SGHVS and CDR2 is FQNEAQ. V was clipped by 5 bases and J by 5 bases; unmatched bases: 6. The CDR3 is 14 residues long. The CDR3 nucleotides read TGTGCCAGCAGCGCCCGGGGGGGCGTAGATACGCAGTATTTT. Translation gives CASSARGGVDTQYF.

The chain links TRBV2 to TRBJ2-1; D is possibly TRBD1 (6 bases). V was shortened by 3 bases and J by 8 bases, with 17 bases between the two germline ends. Germline lookup yields CDR1 SNHLY and CDR2 FYNNEI. The CDR3 covers 15 residues. CDR3 residues: CASSESGEIFDEQFF. CDR3 bases: TGTGCCAGCAGTGAGTCAGGGGAGATATTCGATGAGCAGTTCTTC.

Many counts were recorded for this clonotype. The chain links TRBV6-5 to TRBJ1-2; 9 bases are shared with TRBD1. After removal of 7 bases from V and 8 bases from J, the junction contained 11 bases not matched to a gene. The CDR3 is made up of 14 amino acids. From germline, CDR1 is MNHEY and CDR2 SVGAGI. The CDR3 spells CASKPSGTGRGYTF. Written as DNA, the CDR3 is TGTGCCAGCAAACCTTCCGGGACAGGGCGCGGCTACACCTTC.

This clonotype was counted many times. This chain connects TRBV11-2 to TRBJ2-3, with D possibly matching TRBD1 (5 bases). CDR1 SGHAT and CDR2 FQNNGV come from the germline V gene. The CDR3 has 12 residues. V gave up 5 bases and J gave up 5 bases, with 8 bases separating them. Here the CDR3 DNA reads TGTGCCAGCAGCGTAAGGGGAGATACGCAGTATTTT. This translates into CASSVRGDTQYF.

Comments on this clonotype: With a much larger clone just one base away, this may be a read error. The rearrangement joins TRBV11-2 to TRBJ2-7; weak D call: TRBD2 (5 bases). The CDR3 totals 15 residues. Germline CDR1 and CDR2: SGHAT and FQNNGV. CDR3 coding DNA: TGTGCCAGCAGCCACGAGGTGGGAGACCGCTACGAGCAGCACTTC. Protein sequence: CASSHEVGDRYEQHF. The full variable domain, completed using reference TRBV11-2 and TRBJ2-7, is EAGVAQSPRYKIIEKRQSVAFWCNPISGHATLYWYQQILGQGPKLLIQFQNNGVVDDSQLPKDRFSAERLKGVDSTLKIQPAKLEDSAVYLCASSHEVGDRYEQHFGPGTRLTVT.

With respect to this clonotype: Relative to the germline gene, one junction end is altered; a read error may explain this. V is TRBV6-5 and J is TRBJ2-7, with TRBD1 matching 10 bases. The CDR3 is 11 residues long. Germline CDR1 is MNHEY and CDR2 is SVGAGI. The CDR3 nucleotides read TGTGCCAACAGTCCGGGGACAGGGGTAAACTTC. Amino acid sequence: CANSPGTGVNF.

Of note for this clonotype: This sequence may be a read error, since a much larger clone differs from it by one base. The rearrangement uses TRBV7-2 and TRBJ2-5; weak D call: TRBD2 (7 bases). CDR1 is SGHTA, CDR2 FQGNSA, per germline. The CDR3 length is 16 residues. V was trimmed by 5 bases and J by 7 bases, leaving 23 bases between them. The CDR3 DNA sequence: TGTGCCAGCAGCCCCCGGGGGAGGGCCTCGACAGGGACCCAGTACTTC. Amino acids: CASSPRGRASTGTQYF.

This clonotype was picked up many times. V and J are TRBV15 and TRBJ2-7; 7 bases agree with TRBD2. Trimming removed 5 bases from V and 0 bases from J; junction bases left unmatched: 10. Germline CDR1 LNHNV, CDR2 YYDKDF (reference sequence). CDR3 size: 16 residues. CDR3 loop: CATSPRTRGYSYEQYF. CDR3 in DNA: TGTGCCACCAGCCCCCGGACTAGGGGTTACTCCTACGAGCAGTACTTC. Drawing the rest from reference TRBV15 and TRBJ2-7, the complete variable domain is DAMVIQNPRYQVTQFGKPVTLSCSQTLNHNVMYWYQQKSSQAPKLLFHYYDKDFNNEADTPDNFQSRRPNTSFCFLDIRSPGLGDTAMYLCATSPRTRGYSYEQYFGPGTRLTVT.

The chain links TRBV20-1 to TRBJ1-4; 9 bases agree with TRBD1. Trimming removed 6 bases from V and 11 bases from J; junction bases left unmatched: 13. This CDR3 spans 14 amino acids. From germline, CDR1 is DFQATT and CDR2 SNEGSKA (reference sequence). The chain's CDR3 is CSATRGTGTYKLFF. For the CDR3, the DNA is TGCAGTGCAACCCGGGGGACAGGGACTTATAAACTGTTTTTT.